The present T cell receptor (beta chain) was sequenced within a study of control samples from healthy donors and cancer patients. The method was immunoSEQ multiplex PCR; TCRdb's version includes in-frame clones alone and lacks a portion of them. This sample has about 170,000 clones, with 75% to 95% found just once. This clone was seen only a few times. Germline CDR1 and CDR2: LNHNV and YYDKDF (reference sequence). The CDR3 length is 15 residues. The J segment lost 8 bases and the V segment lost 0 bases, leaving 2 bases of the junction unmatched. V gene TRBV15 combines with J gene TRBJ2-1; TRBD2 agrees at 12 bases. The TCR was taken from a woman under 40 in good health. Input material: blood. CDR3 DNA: TGTGCCACCAGCAGAGACCTAGCGGGAGGGGATGAGCAGTTCTTC. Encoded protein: CATSRDLAGGDEQFF.